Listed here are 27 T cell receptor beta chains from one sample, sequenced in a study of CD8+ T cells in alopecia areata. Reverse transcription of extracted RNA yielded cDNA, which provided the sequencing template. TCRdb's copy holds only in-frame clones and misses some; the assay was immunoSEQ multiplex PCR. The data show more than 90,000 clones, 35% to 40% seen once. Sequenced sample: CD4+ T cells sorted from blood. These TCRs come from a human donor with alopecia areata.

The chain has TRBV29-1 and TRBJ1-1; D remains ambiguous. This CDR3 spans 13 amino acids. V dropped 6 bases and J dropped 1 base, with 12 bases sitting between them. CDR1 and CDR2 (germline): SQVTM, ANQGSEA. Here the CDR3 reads CSVIHVGNTEAFF. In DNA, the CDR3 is TGCAGCGTCATCCACGTGGGGAACACTGAAGCTTTCTTT.

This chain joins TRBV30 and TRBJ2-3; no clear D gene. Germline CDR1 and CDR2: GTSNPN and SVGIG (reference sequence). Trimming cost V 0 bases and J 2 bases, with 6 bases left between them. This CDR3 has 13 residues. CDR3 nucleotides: TGTGCCTGGAGTGTCGGGCCCACAGATACGCAGTATTTT. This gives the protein CAWSVGPTDTQYF.

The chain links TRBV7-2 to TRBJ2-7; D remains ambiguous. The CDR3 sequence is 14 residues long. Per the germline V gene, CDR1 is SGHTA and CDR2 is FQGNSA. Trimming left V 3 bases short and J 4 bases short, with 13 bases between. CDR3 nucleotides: TGTGCCAGCAGCTTCCCCCCGTTCGGGTACGAGCAGTACTTC. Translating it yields CASSFPPFGYEQYF.

CDR3 protein: CSVGSSYNEQFF. CDR3 sequence (DNA): TGCAGCGTTGGGAGCTCCTACAATGAGCAGTTCTTC. This sequence joins TRBV29-1 and TRBJ2-1; D is uncertain. Per the germline V gene, CDR1 is SQVTM and CDR2 is ANQGSEA. V lost 4 bases and J 0 bases, leaving 4 bases between the germline ends. The CDR3 length is 12 residues.

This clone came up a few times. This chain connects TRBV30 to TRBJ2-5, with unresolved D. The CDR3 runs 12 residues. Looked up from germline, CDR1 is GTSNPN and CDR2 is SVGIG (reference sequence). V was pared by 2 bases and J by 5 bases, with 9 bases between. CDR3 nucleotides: TGTGCCTGGAGTAGGGTCGAGGAGACCCAGTACTTC. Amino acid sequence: CAWSRVEETQYF.

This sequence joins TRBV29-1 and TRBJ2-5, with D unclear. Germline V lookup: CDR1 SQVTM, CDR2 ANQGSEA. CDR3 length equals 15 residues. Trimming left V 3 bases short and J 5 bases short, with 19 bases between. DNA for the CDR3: TGCAGCGTTGATTTTTGGGATCGGGTTTTGGAGACCCAGTACTTC. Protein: CSVDFWDRVLETQYF.

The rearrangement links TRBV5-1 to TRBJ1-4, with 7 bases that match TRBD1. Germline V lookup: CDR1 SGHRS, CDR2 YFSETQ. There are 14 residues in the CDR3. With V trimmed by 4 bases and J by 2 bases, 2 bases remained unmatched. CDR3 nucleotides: TGCGCCAGCAGCCCAGGGGGGACTAATGAAAAACTGTTTTTT. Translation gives CASSPGGTNEKLFF.

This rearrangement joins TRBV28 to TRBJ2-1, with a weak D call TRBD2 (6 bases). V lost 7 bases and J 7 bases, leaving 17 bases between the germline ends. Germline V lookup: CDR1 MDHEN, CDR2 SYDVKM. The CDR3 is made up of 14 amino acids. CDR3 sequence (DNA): TGTGCCAGCATCAAAAGGGACTGGGAGAATGAGCAGTTCTTC. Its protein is CASIKRDWENEQFF.

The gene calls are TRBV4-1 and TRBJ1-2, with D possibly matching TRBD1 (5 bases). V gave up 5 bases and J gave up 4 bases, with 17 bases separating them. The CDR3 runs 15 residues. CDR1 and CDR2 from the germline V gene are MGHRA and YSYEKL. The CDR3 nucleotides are TGCGCCAGCAGCTATCCGGGACCCATGAGCTATGGCTACACCTTC. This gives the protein CASSYPGPMSYGYTF.

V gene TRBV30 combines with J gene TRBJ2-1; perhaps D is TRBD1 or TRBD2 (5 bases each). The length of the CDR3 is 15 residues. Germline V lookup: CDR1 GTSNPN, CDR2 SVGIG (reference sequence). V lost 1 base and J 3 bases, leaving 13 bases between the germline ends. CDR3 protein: CAWSASGTNYNEQFF. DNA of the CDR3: TGTGCCTGGAGTGCATCAGGGACCAACTACAATGAGCAGTTCTTC.

The CDR3 region is CSAGPRETQYF. CDR3 coding DNA: TGCAGTGCTGGTCCCAGGGAGACCCAGTACTTC. The J gene is TRBJ2-5, the V gene TRBV20-1; D remains ambiguous. There are 11 residues in the CDR3. The germline CDR1 and CDR2 sequences are DFQATT and SNEGSKA (reference sequence). V lost 5 bases and J 5 bases, leaving 9 bases between the germline ends.

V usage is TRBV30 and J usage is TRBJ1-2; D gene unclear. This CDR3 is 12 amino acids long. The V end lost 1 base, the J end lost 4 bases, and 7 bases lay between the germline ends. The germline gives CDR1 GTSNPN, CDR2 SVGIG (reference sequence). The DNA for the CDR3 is TGTGCCTGGAGTGGGAACCTCTATGGCTACACCTTC. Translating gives CAWSGNLYGYTF.

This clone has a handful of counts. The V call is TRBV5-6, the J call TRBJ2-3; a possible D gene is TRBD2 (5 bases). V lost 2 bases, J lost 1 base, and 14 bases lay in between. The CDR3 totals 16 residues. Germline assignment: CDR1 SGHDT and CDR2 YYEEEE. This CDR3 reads CASSFGVGWRTDTQYF. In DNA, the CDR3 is TGTGCCAGCAGCTTCGGGGTCGGGTGGCGCACAGATACGCAGTATTTT.

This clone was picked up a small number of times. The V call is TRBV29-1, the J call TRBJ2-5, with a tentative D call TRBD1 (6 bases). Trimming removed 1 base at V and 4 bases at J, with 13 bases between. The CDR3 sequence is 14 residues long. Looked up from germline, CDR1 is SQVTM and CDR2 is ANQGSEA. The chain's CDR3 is CSVEVRSGVETQYF. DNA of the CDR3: TGCAGCGTTGAAGTACGGTCAGGGGTAGAGACCCAGTACTTC.

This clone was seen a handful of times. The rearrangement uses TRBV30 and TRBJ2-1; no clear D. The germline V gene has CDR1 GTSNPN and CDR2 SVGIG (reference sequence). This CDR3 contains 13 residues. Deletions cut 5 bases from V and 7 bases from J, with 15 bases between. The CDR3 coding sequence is TGTGCCTGGGAACGGGCAGCAAAAAATGAGCAGTTCTTC. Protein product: CAWERAAKNEQFF.

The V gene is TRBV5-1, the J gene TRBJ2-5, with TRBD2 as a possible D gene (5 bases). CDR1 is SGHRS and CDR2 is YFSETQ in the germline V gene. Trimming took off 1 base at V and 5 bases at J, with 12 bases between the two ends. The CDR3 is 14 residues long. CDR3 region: CASSLNPREETQYF. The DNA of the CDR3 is TGCGCCAGCAGCTTGAACCCAAGGGAGGAGACCCAGTACTTC.

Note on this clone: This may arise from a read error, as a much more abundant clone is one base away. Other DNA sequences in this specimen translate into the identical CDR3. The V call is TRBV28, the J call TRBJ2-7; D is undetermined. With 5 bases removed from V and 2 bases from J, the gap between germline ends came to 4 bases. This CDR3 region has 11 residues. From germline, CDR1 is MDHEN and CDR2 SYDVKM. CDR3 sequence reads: CASSLTYEQYF. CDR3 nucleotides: TGTGCCAGCAGTCTAACCTACGAGCAGTACTTC.

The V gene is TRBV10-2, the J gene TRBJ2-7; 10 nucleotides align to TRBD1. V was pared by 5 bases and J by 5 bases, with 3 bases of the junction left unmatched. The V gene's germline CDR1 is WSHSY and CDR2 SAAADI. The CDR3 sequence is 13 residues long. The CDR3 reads CASSPGQGNEQYF. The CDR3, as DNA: TGCGCCAGCAGTCCGGGACAGGGGAACGAGCAGTACTTC.

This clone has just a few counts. CDR3 sequence (DNA): TGCGCCAGCAGCTTGGGCCACAGGGATTTAAGGGAAAAACTGTTTTTT. Residues: CASSLGHRDLREKLFF. The chain joins TRBV5-1 to TRBJ1-4; TRBD1 is a possible D gene (6 bases). The V gene's germline CDR1 is SGHRS and CDR2 YFSETQ. CDR3 length: 16 residues. V was clipped by 0 bases and J by 8 bases, with 17 bases between them.

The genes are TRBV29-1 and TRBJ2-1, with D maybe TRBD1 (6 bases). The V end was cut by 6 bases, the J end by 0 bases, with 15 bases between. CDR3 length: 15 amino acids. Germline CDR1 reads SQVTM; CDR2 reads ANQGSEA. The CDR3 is CSVDGQSGSYNEQFF. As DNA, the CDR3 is TGCAGCGTCGACGGACAGTCAGGCTCCTACAATGAGCAGTTCTTC.

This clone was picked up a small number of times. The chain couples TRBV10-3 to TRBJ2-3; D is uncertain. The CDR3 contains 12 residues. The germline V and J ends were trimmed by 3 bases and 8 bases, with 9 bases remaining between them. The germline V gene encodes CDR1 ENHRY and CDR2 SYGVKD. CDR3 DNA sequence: TGTGCCATCAGTGAAGGCGGCGGTACGCAGTATTTT. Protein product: CAISEGGGTQYF.

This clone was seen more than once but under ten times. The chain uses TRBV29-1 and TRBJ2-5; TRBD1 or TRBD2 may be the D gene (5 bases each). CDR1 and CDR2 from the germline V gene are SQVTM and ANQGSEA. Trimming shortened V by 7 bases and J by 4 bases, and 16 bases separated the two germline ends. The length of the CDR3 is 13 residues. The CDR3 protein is CSAARDPGETQYF. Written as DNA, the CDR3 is TGCAGCGCCGCCCGGGACCCGGGAGAGACCCAGTACTTC. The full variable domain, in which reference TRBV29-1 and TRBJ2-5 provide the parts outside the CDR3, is SAVISQKPSRDICQRGTSLTIQCQVDSQVTMMFWYRQQPGQSLTLIATANQGSEATYESGFVIDKFPISRPNLTFSTLTVSNMSPEDSSIYLCSAARDPGETQYFGPGTRLLVL.

The CDR3 loop is CSALEGYGYTF. CDR3 nucleotides: TGCAGCGCCCTTGAGGGCTATGGCTACACCTTC. The gene calls are TRBV29-1 and TRBJ1-2; D call uncertain. V lost 7 bases and J lost 4, with 10 bases in between. The germline CDR1 and CDR2 sequences are SQVTM and ANQGSEA. The CDR3 has 11 residues.

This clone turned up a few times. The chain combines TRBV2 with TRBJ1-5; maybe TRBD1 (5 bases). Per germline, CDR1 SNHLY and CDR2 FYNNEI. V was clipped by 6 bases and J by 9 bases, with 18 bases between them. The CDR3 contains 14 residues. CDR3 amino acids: CASSNVGGVTPQHF. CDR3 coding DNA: TGTGCCAGCAGCAACGTGGGGGGGGTTACGCCCCAGCATTTT.

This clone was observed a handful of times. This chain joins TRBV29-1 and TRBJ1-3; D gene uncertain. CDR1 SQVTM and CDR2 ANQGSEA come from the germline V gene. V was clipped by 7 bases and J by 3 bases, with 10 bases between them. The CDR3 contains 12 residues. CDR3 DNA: TGCAGCGCTGGGCCAGGTGGAAACACCATATATTTT. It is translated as CSAGPGGNTIYF.

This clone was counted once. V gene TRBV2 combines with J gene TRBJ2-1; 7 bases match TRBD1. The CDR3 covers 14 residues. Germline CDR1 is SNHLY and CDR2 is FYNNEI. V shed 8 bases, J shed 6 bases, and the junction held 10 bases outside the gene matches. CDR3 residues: CASRQGPAPNEQFF. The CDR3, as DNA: TGTGCCAGCCGACAGGGTCCTGCCCCCAATGAGCAGTTCTTC.

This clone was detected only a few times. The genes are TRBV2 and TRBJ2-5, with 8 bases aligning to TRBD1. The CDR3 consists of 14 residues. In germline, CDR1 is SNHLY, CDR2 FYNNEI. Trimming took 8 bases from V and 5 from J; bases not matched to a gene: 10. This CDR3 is CASYGQGAGETQYF. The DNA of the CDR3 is TGTGCCAGCTACGGACAGGGCGCAGGGGAGACCCAGTACTTC.